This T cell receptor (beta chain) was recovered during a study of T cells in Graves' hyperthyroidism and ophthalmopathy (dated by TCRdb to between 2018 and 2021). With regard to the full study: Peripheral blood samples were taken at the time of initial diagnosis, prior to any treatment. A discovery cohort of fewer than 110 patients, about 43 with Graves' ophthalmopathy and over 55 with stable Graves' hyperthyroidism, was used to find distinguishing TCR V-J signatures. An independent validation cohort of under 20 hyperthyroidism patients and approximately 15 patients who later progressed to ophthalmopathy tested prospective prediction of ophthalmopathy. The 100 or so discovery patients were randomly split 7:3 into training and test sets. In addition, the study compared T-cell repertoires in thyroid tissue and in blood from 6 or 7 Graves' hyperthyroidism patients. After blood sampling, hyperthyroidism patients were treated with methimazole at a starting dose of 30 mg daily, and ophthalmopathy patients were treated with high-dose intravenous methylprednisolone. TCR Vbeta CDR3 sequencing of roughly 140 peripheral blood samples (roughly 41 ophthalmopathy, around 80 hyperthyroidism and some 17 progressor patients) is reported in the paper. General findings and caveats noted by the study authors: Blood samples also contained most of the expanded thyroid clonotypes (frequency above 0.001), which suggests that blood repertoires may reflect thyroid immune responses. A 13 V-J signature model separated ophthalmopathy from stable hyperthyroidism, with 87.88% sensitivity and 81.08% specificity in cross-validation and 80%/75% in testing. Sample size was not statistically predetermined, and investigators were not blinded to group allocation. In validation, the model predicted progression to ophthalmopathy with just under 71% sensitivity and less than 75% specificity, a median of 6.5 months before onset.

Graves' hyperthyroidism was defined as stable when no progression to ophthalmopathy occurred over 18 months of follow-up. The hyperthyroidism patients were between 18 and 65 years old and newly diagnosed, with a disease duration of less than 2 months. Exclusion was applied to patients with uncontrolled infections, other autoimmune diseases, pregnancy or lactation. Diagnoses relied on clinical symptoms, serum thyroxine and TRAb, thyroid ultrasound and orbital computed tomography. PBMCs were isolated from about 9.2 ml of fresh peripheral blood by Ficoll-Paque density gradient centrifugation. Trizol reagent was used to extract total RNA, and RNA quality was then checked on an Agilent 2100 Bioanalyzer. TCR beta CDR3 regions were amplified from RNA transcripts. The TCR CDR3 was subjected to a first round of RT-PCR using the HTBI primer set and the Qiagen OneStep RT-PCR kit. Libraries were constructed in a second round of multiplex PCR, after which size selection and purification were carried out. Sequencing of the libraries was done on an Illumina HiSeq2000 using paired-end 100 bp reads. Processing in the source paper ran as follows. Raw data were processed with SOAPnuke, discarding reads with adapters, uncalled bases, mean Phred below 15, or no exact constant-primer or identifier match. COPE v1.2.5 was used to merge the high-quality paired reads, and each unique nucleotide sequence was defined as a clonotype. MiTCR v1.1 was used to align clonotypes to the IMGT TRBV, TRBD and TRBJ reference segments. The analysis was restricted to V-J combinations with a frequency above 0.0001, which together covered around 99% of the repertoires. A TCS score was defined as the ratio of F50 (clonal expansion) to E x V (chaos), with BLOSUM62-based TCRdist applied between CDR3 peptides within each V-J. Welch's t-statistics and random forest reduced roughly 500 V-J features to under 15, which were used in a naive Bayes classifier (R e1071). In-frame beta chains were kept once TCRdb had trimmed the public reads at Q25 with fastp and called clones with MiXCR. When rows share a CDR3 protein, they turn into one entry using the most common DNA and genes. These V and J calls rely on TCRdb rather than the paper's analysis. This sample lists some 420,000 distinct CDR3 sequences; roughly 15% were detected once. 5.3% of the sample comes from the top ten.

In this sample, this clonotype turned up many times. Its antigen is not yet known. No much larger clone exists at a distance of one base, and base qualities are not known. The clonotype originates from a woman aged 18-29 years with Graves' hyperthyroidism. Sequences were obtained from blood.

The CDR3 reads CASSQARGRAFF. DNA sequence: TGTGCCAGCAGCCAAGCCCGGGGCAGAGCTTTCTTT. The chain couples TRBV3-1 to TRBJ1-1, and perhaps TRBD1 as D gene, on 5 matching bases. The CDR3 sequence holds 12 residues, the cysteine and phenylalanine included. The DNA shown is the 36-base CDR3, in frame from base 1. V and J lose 1 base and 10 bases, and a span of 10 bases separates them. According to the germline V gene (reference sequence), CDR1 reads LGHDT and CDR2 reads YNNKEL.